These 8 T cell receptor beta chains share one sample of origin, sequenced in a study of blood T cell repertoires in COVID-19. The method was immunoSEQ multiplex PCR; TCRdb's version includes in-frame clones alone and lacks a portion of them. The top ten clones hold 6.5% to 8.5% of a sample with about 460,000 clones, approximately 86% of them seen once. Input material: PBMCs or T cells enriched from blood (not recorded which). Receptors were obtained from an older woman who had recovered from COVID-19.

The chain joins TRBV2 to TRBJ2-2; the D gene is possibly TRBD1 (5 bases). V shed 6 bases and J shed 4 bases, with 9 bases lying between them. The CDR3 is 13 amino acids. Germline V gene data show CDR1 as SNHLY and CDR2 as FYNNEI. CDR3 nucleotides: TGTGCCAGCAGACTCGACAGCACCGGGGAGCTGTTTTTT. This translates into CASRLDSTGELFF. The whole variable domain, remainder taken from reference TRBV2 and TRBJ2-2, is EPEVTQTPSHQVTQMGQEVILRCVPISNHLYFYWYRQILGQKVEFLVSFYNNEISEKSEIFDDQFSVERPDGSNFTLKIRSTKLEDSAMYFCASRLDSTGELFFGEGSRLTVL.

The CDR3 sequence is CASSLWGTWESGYTF. The DNA for the CDR3 is TGTGCCAGCAGTTTATGGGGGACTTGGGAAAGTGGCTACACCTTC. J is TRBJ1-2 and V is TRBV27; possibly TRBD1 for D (5 bases). Germline V gene lookup returns CDR1 MNHEY and CDR2 SMNVEV (reference sequence). This CDR3 has 15 amino acids. V shed 1 base and J shed 7 bases, with 16 bases lying between them.

This chain joins TRBV2 and TRBJ1-1; the D gene is possibly TRBD1 (5 bases). This CDR3 region has 16 residues. Germline V CDR1 and CDR2: SNHLY, FYNNEI. V lost 6 bases to trimming and J lost 0 bases, with 17 bases between them. In nucleotides, the CDR3 is TGTGCCAGCAGGGACGCAGGGCCAGGGATGAACACTGAAGCTTTCTTT. It yields the protein CASRDAGPGMNTEAFF. Supplemented by reference TRBV2 and TRBJ1-1, the full variable domain reads EPEVTQTPSHQVTQMGQEVILRCVPISNHLYFYWYRQILGQKVEFLVSFYNNEISEKSEIFDDQFSVERPDGSNFTLKIRSTKLEDSAMYFCASRDAGPGMNTEAFFGQGTRLTVV.

The chain combines TRBV29-1 with TRBJ1-1, with 8 bases matching TRBD1. The V gene end was trimmed by 2 bases and the J gene end by 4 bases; junction bases not matched to a gene: 6. In germline, CDR1 is SQVTM, CDR2 ANQGSEA. This CDR3 is 14 amino acids long. The CDR3 spells CSVEKNRGSTEAFF. DNA for the CDR3: TGCAGCGTTGAAAAAAACAGGGGGAGCACTGAAGCTTTCTTT. Full variable domain (remainder filled in from reference TRBV29-1 and TRBJ1-1): SAVISQKPSRDICQRGTSLTIQCQVDSQVTMMFWYRQQPGQSLTLIATANQGSEATYESGFVIDKFPISRPNLTFSTLTVSNMSPEDSSIYLCSVEKNRGSTEAFFGQGTRLTVV.

J is TRBJ2-7 and V is TRBV2; maybe TRBD2 (5 bases). Trimming removed 0 bases from V and 4 bases from J, with 10 bases in between. Germline V CDR1 and CDR2: SNHLY, FYNNEI. The CDR3 spans 14 residues. CDR3 sequence reads: CASSEAVTSYEQYF. The CDR3 nucleotides read TGTGCCAGCAGTGAAGCGGTTACTAGTTACGAGCAGTACTTC. The full variable domain, rest sourced from reference TRBV2 and TRBJ2-7, is EPEVTQTPSHQVTQMGQEVILRCVPISNHLYFYWYRQILGQKVEFLVSFYNNEISEKSEIFDDQFSVERPDGSNFTLKIRSTKLEDSAMYFCASSEAVTSYEQYFGPGTRLTVT.

The V and J genes are TRBV5-1 and TRBJ2-2; D is undetermined. Trimming left V 4 bases short and J 1 base short, with 8 bases between. CDR3 length: 14 amino acids. Germline lookup yields CDR1 SGHRS and CDR2 YFSETQ. As DNA, the CDR3 is TGCGCCAGCAGCCGAGACTTGAACACCGGGGAGCTGTTTTTT. It codes for CASSRDLNTGELFF.

The rearrangement links TRBV5-1 to TRBJ2-2, with a weak D call TRBD1 (6 bases). This CDR3 has 15 amino acids. Trimming removed 5 bases at V and 0 bases at J, with 11 bases between. The germline V gene has CDR1 SGHRS and CDR2 YFSETQ. The DNA for the CDR3 is TGCGCCAGCAGTACACAGGGCCCGAACACCGGGGAGCTGTTTTTT. Translated: CASSTQGPNTGELFF. The full variable domain, in which reference TRBV5-1 and TRBJ2-2 provide the parts outside the CDR3, is KAGVTQTPRYLIKTRGQQVTLSCSPISGHRSVSWYQQTPGQGLQFLFEYFSETQRNKGNFPGRFSGRQFSNSRSEMNVSTLELGDSALYLCASSTQGPNTGELFFGEGSRLTVL.

The chain has TRBV7-2 and TRBJ1-3; D not resolved. Trimming left V 5 bases short and J 2 bases short, with 13 bases between. The CDR3 spans 15 residues. Germline assignment: CDR1 SGHTA and CDR2 FQGNSA. CDR3 sequence (DNA): TGTGCCAGCAGCCCCGGGGTGGGGACTGGAAACACCATATATTTT. Protein sequence: CASSPGVGTGNTIYF.